Listed here are 18 T cell receptor beta chains from one sample, sequenced in a study. A single record per CDR3 protein comes from TCRdb applying MiXCR to the RT-PCR reads. The profile covers almost 700,000 distinct CDR3 sequences, with about 14% appearing a single time and 3% to 4.5% taken by the ten largest. The specimen was memory CD4+ T cells from blood. These receptors all stem from a female donor in good health, serving as a healthy control.

This clonotype was observed at least ten times. The chain employs TRBV7-2 and TRBJ2-3, with D possibly being TRBD2 (5 bases). The germline V and J ends were trimmed by 2 bases and 3 bases, with 9 bases remaining between them. Per the germline V gene, CDR1 is SGHTA and CDR2 is FQGNSA. CDR3 size: 14 residues. The CDR3 nucleotides read TGTGCCAGCAGCTTATTTACTAGAACAGATACGCAGTATTTT. Amino acids: CASSLFTRTDTQYF.

This clonotype was seen at least ten times. V and J are TRBV20-1 and TRBJ1-2; D perhaps matches TRBD1 (5 bases). The CDR3 contains 13 residues. The ends were cut back, 6 bases at V and 8 bases at J, with 19 bases in the middle. In germline, CDR1 is DFQATT, CDR2 SNEGSKA (reference sequence). The CDR3 DNA sequence: TGCAGTGCCCCTGAGGGGTGGGAAAAAGGCTACACCTTC. This gives the protein CSAPEGWEKGYTF.

The chain combines TRBV6-1 with TRBJ1-1; D unclear. Germline loops: CDR1 MNHNS, CDR2 SASEGT. Trimming pared 3 bases from V and 8 bases from J, leaving 13 bases between. The CDR3 contains 13 residues. The CDR3 sequence is CASSESPIREAFF. CDR3 in DNA: TGTGCCAGCAGTGAGAGTCCGATTCGGGAAGCTTTCTTT.

V is TRBV18 and J is TRBJ2-1; either TRBD1 or TRBD2 may fit D (6 bases each). CDR1 KGHSH and CDR2 LQKENI come from the germline V gene. There are 15 residues in the CDR3. V lost 5 bases and J lost 12, with 23 bases in between. CDR3 residues: CASSSRPDSPGGQFF. The CDR3 DNA reads as TGTGCCAGCTCAAGCCGTCCGGACAGCCCCGGGGGGCAGTTCTTC.

A few counts support this clonotype. V gene TRBV12-3 or TRBV12-4 combines with J gene TRBJ1-5; maybe TRBD1 (5 bases). Deletions cut 7 bases from V and 3 bases from J, with 7 bases between. This CDR3 is 12 amino acids long. CDR3 DNA: TGTGCCAGCAACAGGCACAATCAGCCCCAGCATTTT. It is translated as CASNRHNQPQHF.

Only a few counts were recorded for this clonotype. The genes are TRBV24-1 and TRBJ2-5; D not certain. Germline V lookup: CDR1 KGHDR, CDR2 SFDVKD. The CDR3 sequence is 13 residues long. V was cut by 4 bases and J by 1 base, with 6 bases left in between. CDR3 DNA sequence: TGTGCCACCAGTGACGCGTCCCAAGAGACCCAGTACTTC. Translating gives CATSDASQETQYF.

The chain carries TRBV20-1 and TRBJ1-1, with D perhaps matching TRBD1 (6 bases). The V gene's germline CDR1 is DFQATT and CDR2 SNEGSKA (reference sequence). Trimming stripped 0 bases from V and 3 bases from J, with 20 bases between. The CDR3 totals 17 residues. Here the CDR3 DNA reads TGCAGTGCTAGAGATTACAGCCTAGGGGCAGGGGACACTGAAGCTTTCTTT. Encoded protein: CSARDYSLGAGDTEAFF.

This clonotype has a single count. The J gene is TRBJ1-5, the V gene TRBV30; TRBD1 agrees at 7 bases. V lost 2 bases and J lost 5; bases outside the gene matches: 3. The CDR3 spans 13 residues. CDR1 GTSNPN and CDR2 SVGIG come from the germline V gene (reference sequence). CDR3 in DNA: TGTGCCTGGAGTAGGCAGGGGGATCAGCCCCAGCATTTT. This translates into CAWSRQGDQPQHF.

This clonotype appeared many times. The genes are TRBV27 and TRBJ2-7, with TRBD2 as a possible D gene (5 bases). The CDR3 consists of 15 residues. Trimming took 8 bases from V and 3 from J, leaving 20 bases between them. Germline CDR1 MNHEY, CDR2 SMNVEV (reference sequence). The CDR3 bases are TGTGCCAGCCAGAATTCGCCGGGAACCAGCTACGAGCAGTACTTC. Translation gives CASQNSPGTSYEQYF.

This clonotype was picked up a small number of times. The genes are TRBV29-1 and TRBJ1-6; 7 bases are shared with TRBD1. The CDR3 extends over 12 amino acids. The germline gives CDR1 SQVTM, CDR2 ANQGSEA. The CDR3 spells CRGQVTRSPLHF. The CDR3 DNA sequence: TGCAGAGGACAGGTGACCAGGTCACCCCTCCACTTT.

This clonotype came up once. The rearrangement links TRBV7-2 to TRBJ2-7; a possible D gene is TRBD2 (5 bases). Germline CDR1 reads SGHTA; CDR2 reads FQGNSA. The V and J ends lost 0 bases and 2 bases respectively, with 17 bases between them. The CDR3 covers 17 residues. CDR3 region: CASSLARATFYPYEQYF. In DNA form, the CDR3 reads TGTGCCAGCAGCTTAGCGCGGGCGACTTTTTATCCCTACGAGCAGTACTTC.

The V and J genes are TRBV6-6 and TRBJ2-3; no clear D gene. The V end was cut by 8 bases, the J end by 3 bases, with 12 bases between. Germline V CDR1 and CDR2: MNHNY, SVGAGI (reference sequence). The CDR3 extends over 13 amino acids. Here the CDR3 DNA reads TGTGCCAGCGCCTTTTTTATGACAGATACGCAGTATTTT. This sequence encodes CASAFFMTDTQYF.

With regard to this clonotype: A much larger clone differs from this one at a single base, so this may be a read error. V gene TRBV11-2 combines with J gene TRBJ1-1; D perhaps matches TRBD1 (6 bases). Trimming stripped 3 bases from V and 4 bases from J, with 9 bases between. CDR3 size: 13 residues. Germline CDR1 reads SGHAT; CDR2 reads FQNNGV. The CDR3 here is CASSFGQITEAFF. Written as DNA, the CDR3 is TGTGCCAGCAGCTTTGGACAGATCACTGAAGCTTTCTTT. Full variable domain (outside the CDR3, taken from reference TRBV11-2 and TRBJ1-1): EAGVAQSPRYKIIEKRQSVAFWCNPISGHATLYWYQQILGQGPKLLIQFQNNGVVDDSQLPKDRFSAERLKGVDSTLKIQPAKLEDSAVYLCASSFGQITEAFFGQGTRLTVV.

This clonotype was recorded a few times. The chain joins TRBV24-1 to TRBJ2-5; possibly TRBD1 for D (7 bases). The CDR3 consists of 14 residues. The germline V and J ends were trimmed by 5 bases and 11 bases, with 20 bases remaining between them. Per germline, CDR1 KGHDR and CDR2 SFDVKD. CDR3 in amino acids: CATSGGQSGGMQYF. In DNA form, the CDR3 reads TGTGCCACCAGTGGGGGACAATCAGGGGGGATGCAGTACTTC.

CDR3 residues: CASTTSRNTGELFF. CDR3 coding DNA: TGTGCCAGCACGACTAGTCGGAACACCGGGGAGCTGTTTTTT. The genes are TRBV3-1 and TRBJ2-2, with D perhaps matching TRBD2 (6 bases). This CDR3 has 14 amino acids. Trimming took off 7 bases at V and 1 base at J, with 10 bases between the two ends. CDR1 and CDR2 (germline): LGHDT, YNNKEL (reference sequence).

The J gene is TRBJ1-2, the V gene TRBV2; tentative D call: TRBD1 (5 bases). Germline V gene sequence: CDR1 SNHLY, CDR2 FYNNEI. The ends were cut back, 3 bases at V and 4 bases at J, with 6 bases in the middle. The CDR3 has 12 residues. The CDR3 region is CASSDDSYGYTF. CDR3 DNA: TGTGCCAGCAGTGATGACAGCTATGGCTACACCTTC. Variable domain in full (rest from reference TRBV2 and TRBJ1-2): EPEVTQTPSHQVTQMGQEVILRCVPISNHLYFYWYRQILGQKVEFLVSFYNNEISEKSEIFDDQFSVERPDGSNFTLKIRSTKLEDSAMYFCASSDDSYGYTFGSGTRLTVV.

The rearrangement links TRBV3-1 to TRBJ2-3; 9 nucleotides line up with TRBD2. With V trimmed by 1 base and J by 4 bases, 3 bases remained unmatched. Germline V gene sequence: CDR1 LGHDT, CDR2 YNNKEL (reference sequence). The CDR3 runs to 15 residues. CDR3 sequence (DNA): TGTGCCAGCAGCCAAGTTAGCGGGAGCGCAGATACGCAGTATTTT. Translated: CASSQVSGSADTQYF.

At least ten counts were recorded for this clonotype. The CDR3 sequence: CASSLSGRAAGELFF. The CDR3 region has the DNA TGTGCCAGCAGTTTATCGGGCAGGGCGGCCGGGGAGCTGTTTTTT. V and J are TRBV27 and TRBJ2-2; a possible D gene is TRBD1 (5 bases). V was shortened by 0 bases and J by 6 bases, with 11 bases between the two germline ends. Germline V gives CDR1 MNHEY, CDR2 SMNVEV (reference sequence). The length of the CDR3 is 15 residues.